Listed below are T cell receptor beta chains from one sample, sequenced in a study of technical replicates of blood from several donors. The assay was immunoSEQ multiplex PCR, and TCRdb's table has in-frame clones only and misses some. This sample yields 70,000 to 95,000 clones, of which just under 95% are seen a single time; roughly 0.26% belongs to the top ten. The specimen was T cells isolated from PBMCs. The receptors were gathered from a human donor in good health. CDR3s include the opening cysteine and the closing phenylalanine or tryptophan. The D gene is left open where the match is weak. Clone size, where shown, is once, few, many, or a class for clones that have expanded.

j_call | clone_size | cdr3_length | d_call | v_call | cdr3_aa | cdr3_nt
TRBJ1-1 | once | 17 | TRBD1 | TRBV7-6 | CASSLLRGQDMNTEAFF | TGTGCCAGCAGCCTTCTAAGGGGACAGGACATGAACACTGAAGCTTTCTTT
TRBJ1-2 | . | 11 | . | TRBV20-1 | CSAIYVYGYTF | TGCAGTGCTATCTACGTCTATGGCTACACCTTC
TRBJ1-1 | once | 16 | TRBD1 | TRBV11-2 | CASSPRGQLVGTEAFF | TGTGCCAGCAGCCCAAGGGGACAGTTAGTCGGTACTGAAGCTTTCTTT
TRBJ1-2 | . | 15 | . | TRBV7-3 | CASSPTGVNNYGYTF | TGTGCCAGCAGCCCGACCGGAGTGAATAACTATGGCTACACCTTC
TRBJ2-3 | . | 14 | . | TRBV5-1 | CASTPNRVADTQYF | TGCGCCAGCACCCCGAACAGGGTGGCAGATACGCAGTATTTT
TRBJ2-1 | . | 18 | TRBD2 | TRBV5-1 | CASSLASLSGGTGDEQFF | TGCGCCAGCAGCTTGGCCTCCCTTAGCGGGGGAACGGGGGATGAGCAGTTCTTC
TRBJ1-5 | . | 15 | . | TRBV5-1 | CASSLASGGGQPQHF | TGCGCCAGCAGCTTGGCATCTGGGGGCGGCCAGCCCCAGCATTTT
TRBJ2-2 | . | 14 | TRBD1 | TRBV7-2 | CASSFRTGTGELFF | TGTGCCAGCAGCTTCCGGACAGGGACCGGGGAGCTGTTTTTT
TRBJ2-5 | . | 13 | . | TRBV6-5 | CASSYGSYETQYF | TGTGCCAGCAGTTACGGCAGTTATGAGACCCAGTACTTC
TRBJ2-2 | . | 14 | . | TRBV6-5 | CASTGLSRTGELFF | TGTGCCAGCACGGGACTTTCCAGGACCGGGGAGCTGTTTTTT
TRBJ1-5 | . | 15 | . | TRBV30 | CAWSVQWGGNQPQHF | TGTGCCTGGAGTGTACAATGGGGGGGCAATCAGCCCCAGCATTTT
TRBJ2-1 | few | 15 | TRBD1 | TRBV6-4 | CASSDGTGGVNEQFF | TGTGCCAGCAGTGACGGGACAGGGGGCGTCAATGAGCAGTTCTTC
TRBJ2-5 | . | 19 | TRBD2 | TRBV11-3 | CASSLGFGTSGGAGETQYF | TGTGCCAGCAGCTTGGGCTTTGGGACTAGCGGGGGGGCAGGAGAGACCCAGTACTTC
TRBJ2-7 | . | 14 | . | TRBV9 | CASSVAQGPYEQYF | TGTGCCAGCAGCGTAGCTCAGGGTCCTTACGAGCAGTACTTC
TRBJ2-7 | . | 15 | . | TRBV9 | CASSVEPAAHYEQYF | TGTGCCAGCAGCGTAGAGCCAGCGGCCCACTACGAGCAGTACTTC
TRBJ1-1 | . | 12 | . | TRBV30 | CAWNGWNSEAFF | TGTGCCTGGAACGGGTGGAACTCTGAAGCTTTCTTT
TRBJ2-7 | . | 15 | TRBD1 | TRBV6-1 | CASSEARQGTYEQYF | TGTGCCAGCAGTGAAGCGAGACAGGGGACCTACGAGCAGTACTTC
TRBJ1-2 | . | 15 | . | TRBV7-9 | CASSPGGPFSYGYTF | TGTGCCAGCAGCCCCGGGGGACCATTTAGCTATGGCTACACCTTC
TRBJ2-3 | . | 15 | TRBD1 | TRBV7-6 | CASSLADREVDTQYF | TGTGCCAGCAGCTTAGCGGACAGGGAGGTAGATACGCAGTATTTT
TRBJ2-3 | . | 16 | . | TRBV11-2 | CASSAGARRSTDTQYF | TGTGCCAGCAGCGCAGGGGCGCGAAGGAGCACAGATACGCAGTATTTT
TRBJ2-7 | . | 15 | TRBD2 | TRBV5-1 | CASSLYSGTYYEQYF | TGCGCCAGCAGCTTGTACAGCGGGACGTACTACGAGCAGTACTTC
TRBJ2-1 | . | 17 | TRBD1 | TRBV7-9 | CASSTPRQGPTYNEQFF | TGTGCCAGCAGCACCCCGCGACAGGGGCCTACCTACAATGAGCAGTTCTTC
TRBJ1-3 | . | 14 | . | TRBV5-1 | CASSIEANGNTIYF | TGCGCCAGCAGCATTGAGGCTAATGGAAACACCATATATTTT
TRBJ2-2 | . | 14 | . | TRBV19 | CASSLLRGTGELFF | TGTGCCAGTAGTTTACTTCGGGGCACCGGGGAGCTGTTTTTT
TRBJ2-7 | . | 14 | TRBD1 | TRBV6-1 | CASFPRQNRGEQYF | TGTGCCAGCTTTCCGCGCCAGAACAGGGGCGAGCAGTACTTC
TRBJ2-1 | . | 17 | TRBD2 | TRBV7-6 | CASSLHAGTSGRAEQFF | TGTGCCAGCAGCCTTCATGCCGGGACTAGCGGGAGGGCTGAGCAGTTCTTC
TRBJ2-1 | . | 15 | TRBD2 | TRBV5-4 | CASSLVLGTTNEQFF | TGTGCCAGCAGCTTGGTTCTGGGGACTACCAATGAGCAGTTCTTC
TRBJ2-5 | . | 14 | . | TRBV5-1 | CASSGTGNPETQYF | TGCGCCAGCAGCGGTACAGGGAATCCAGAGACCCAGTACTTC
TRBJ2-3 | . | 17 | TRBD2 | TRBV18 | CASSPPVAGGLGDTQYF | TGTGCCAGCTCACCACCGGTAGCGGGGGGCCTGGGAGATACGCAGTATTTT
TRBJ2-7 | medium-sized | 15 | TRBD2 | TRBV19 | CASSTAAGRTYEQYF | TGTGCCAGTAGTACCGCAGCGGGACGAACCTACGAGCAGTACTTC
TRBJ2-7 | . | 17 | TRBD2 | TRBV14 | CASSQVRTSGGIYEQYF | TGTGCCAGCAGCCAAGTACGGACTAGCGGGGGTATCTACGAGCAGTACTTC
TRBJ2-7 | . | 15 | TRBD2 | TRBV13 | CASSSNAGGVHEQYF | TGTGCCAGCAGCTCCAACGCGGGAGGGGTCCACGAGCAGTACTTC
TRBJ2-1 | . | 12 | . | TRBV5-1 | CASSDQGNEQFF | TGCGCCAGCAGCGATCAGGGAAATGAGCAGTTCTTC
TRBJ2-5 | . | 12 | . | TRBV29-1 | CSVDDRQETQYF | TGCAGCGTTGATGACAGACAAGAGACCCAGTACTTC
TRBJ2-4 | once | 13 | TRBD1 | TRBV28 | CAIYDRGKNIQYF | TGTGCCATTTACGACAGGGGGAAAAACATTCAGTACTTC
TRBJ1-3 | . | 15 | . | TRBV7-9 | CASSEATDSGNTIYF | TGTGCCAGCAGCGAAGCTACAGACTCTGGAAACACCATATATTTT
TRBJ1-2 | . | 15 | TRBD1 | TRBV4-1 | CASSQLDRGSDGYTF | TGCGCCAGCAGCCAACTAGACAGGGGAAGCGATGGCTACACCTTC
TRBJ2-7 | . | 13 | . | TRBV21-1 | CASSKGQGNEQYF | TGTGCCAGCAGCAAAGGACAGGGAAACGAGCAGTACTTC
TRBJ2-7 | . | 18 | TRBD1 | TRBV4-2 | CASSQEKRWDRGPNEQYF | TGTGCCAGCAGCCAAGAAAAAAGGTGGGACAGGGGGCCTAACGAGCAGTACTTC
TRBJ2-1 | . | 15 | . | TRBV28 | CASSLFTLSGDEQFF | TGTGCCAGCAGTTTATTTACGTTATCAGGGGATGAGCAGTTCTTC
TRBJ2-2 | . | 13 | . | TRBV7-9 | CASSLDRTGELFF | TGTGCCAGCAGCTTAGACAGGACCGGGGAGCTGTTTTTT
TRBJ1-1 | . | 15 | . | TRBV7-8 | CASSPTQQLNTEAFF | TGTGCCAGCAGCCCAACTCAACAGCTGAACACTGAAGCTTTCTTT